Listed here are 26 T cell receptor beta chains from one sample, sequenced in a study of blood T cell repertoires in COVID-19. Profiling relied on immunoSEQ multiplex PCR, and the TCRdb table lists in-frame clones only, not all of them. The table includes roughly 280,000 clones, 84% detected once. The specimen was peripheral blood. Receptors were obtained from a man between 60 and 75 years old with acute or convalescent COVID-19.

The chain combines TRBV6-5 with TRBJ2-7; maybe TRBD1 (5 bases). Per germline, CDR1 MNHEY and CDR2 SVGAGI. V lost 2 bases, J lost 1 base, and 6 bases lay in between. CDR3 length equals 13 residues. CDR3 sequence (DNA): TGTGCCAGCAGTTACGCAGGGTCCTACGAGCAGTACTTC. Protein product: CASSYAGSYEQYF.

This clone was seen once. Other DNA sequences in the same sample also yield this CDR3. This rearrangement joins TRBV5-1 to TRBJ1-2, with D unclear. The CDR3 has 13 residues. V shed 0 bases and J shed 7 bases, with 10 bases lying between them. CDR1 SGHRS and CDR2 YFSETQ come from the germline V gene. CDR3 coding DNA: TGCGCCAGCAGCTTGGCCGGGGTGGGTGGCTACACCTTC. It translates to CASSLAGVGGYTF.

This chain links TRBV28 with TRBJ2-2; maybe TRBD1 (7 bases). Germline V gene lookup returns CDR1 MDHEN and CDR2 SYDVKM. The V end was cut by 5 bases, the J end by 6 bases, with 13 bases between. The CDR3 covers 14 residues. In DNA, the CDR3 is TGTGCCAGCAGTCCGCCAGGGGGGCCCGGGGAGCTGTTTTTT. This encodes CASSPPGGPGELFF.

This chain joins TRBV6-5 and TRBJ2-7; D is uncertain. Germline loops: CDR1 MNHEY, CDR2 SVGAGI. The CDR3 runs 14 residues. Trimming took off 2 bases at V and 6 bases at J, with 14 bases between the two ends. This chain's CDR3 is CASSYRLDGTEQYF. CDR3 nucleotides: TGTGCCAGCAGTTACCGGCTAGATGGAACCGAGCAGTACTTC.

The chain joins TRBV20-1 to TRBJ1-1; D is perhaps TRBD1 (5 bases). Trimming cost V 0 bases and J 10 bases, with 9 bases left between them. The CDR3 totals 11 residues. Per the germline V gene, CDR1 is DFQATT and CDR2 is SNEGSKA (reference sequence). CDR3 nucleotide sequence: TGCAGTGCTAGAGAATCTCAGGGAGCTTTCTTT. Protein sequence: CSARESQGAFF.

The chain links TRBV11-2 to TRBJ1-2, with TRBD1 identical over 7 bases. Germline CDR1 is SGHAT and CDR2 is FQNNGV. The CDR3 is 14 residues long. Unmatched junction bases numbered 4, after V lost 5 bases and J lost 1 base. DNA of the CDR3: TGTGCCAGCAGCCAGGACAGGCTTAACTATGGCTACACCTTC. It specifies CASSQDRLNYGYTF. The complete variable domain, with remaining parts taken from reference TRBV11-2 and TRBJ1-2, reads EAGVAQSPRYKIIEKRQSVAFWCNPISGHATLYWYQQILGQGPKLLIQFQNNGVVDDSQLPKDRFSAERLKGVDSTLKIQPAKLEDSAVYLCASSQDRLNYGYTFGSGTRLTVV.

The chain recombines TRBV21-1 with TRBJ1-2. TRBV21-1 is reported as a pseudogene. This CDR3 comprises 19 residues. The CDR3: CASSKVLPLEDPPNYGYTF. In DNA form, the CDR3 reads TGTGCCAGCAGCAAAGTCCTTCCCCTGGAGGACCCTCCTAACTATGGCTACACCTTC.

The chain links TRBV6-5 to TRBJ2-3; 12 bases fit TRBD2. Unmatched junction bases numbered 8, after V lost 8 bases and J lost 5 bases. The CDR3 length is 15 residues. The V gene's germline CDR1 is MNHEY and CDR2 SVGAGI. CDR3 amino acids: CASQILAGGGDTQYF. The CDR3 DNA follows: TGTGCCAGCCAAATACTAGCGGGGGGAGGAGATACGCAGTATTTT.

The chain combines TRBV2 with TRBJ2-7, with 8 bases fitting TRBD2. The CDR3 extends over 14 amino acids. Germline V CDR1 and CDR2: SNHLY, FYNNEI. V trimming: 5 bases; J trimming: 7 bases; junction bases outside the gene matches: 10. The CDR3 sequence: CASSQGELAGEQYF. CDR3 coding DNA: TGTGCCAGCAGTCAGGGAGAGCTAGCGGGTGAGCAGTACTTC.

This rearrangement joins TRBV21-1 to TRBJ2-7; no DNA check was done on the table's D call, TRBD2. TRBV21-1 is a documented pseudogene. CDR3 length: 16 amino acids. CDR3 loop: CASSKDTSGRKYEQYF. In DNA, the CDR3 is TGTGCCAGCAGCAAAGATACTAGCGGGAGAAAGTACGAGCAGTACTTC.

CDR3 DNA sequence: TGTGCCAGCAGTGAAGCGCTTTCAGGGCCAGGGCCCCAGCATTTT. Translated, it gives CASSEALSGPGPQHF. The chain couples TRBV6-1 to TRBJ1-5; maybe TRBD1 (5 bases). The CDR3 is 15 amino acids. Per the germline V gene, CDR1 is MNHNS and CDR2 is SASEGT. Deletions cut 0 bases from V and 9 bases from J, with 15 bases between.

This clone was counted only a few times. The chain combines TRBV5-6 with TRBJ1-5; D call uncertain. The CDR3 is made up of 13 amino acids. Trimming cost V 4 bases and J 1 base, with 6 bases left between them. Germline CDR1 SGHDT, CDR2 YYEEEE. The CDR3 reads CASSQWSNQPQHF. CDR3 nucleotide sequence: TGTGCCAGCAGCCAGTGGAGCAATCAGCCCCAGCATTTT.

The chain joins TRBV5-1 to TRBJ1-4; D is uncertain. Trimming stripped 2 bases from V and 5 bases from J, with 13 bases between. This CDR3 has 15 residues. Per germline, CDR1 SGHRS and CDR2 YFSETQ. This chain's CDR3 is CASSLKNSRNEKLFF. The DNA of the CDR3 is TGCGCCAGCAGCTTAAAAAATAGTCGCAATGAAAAACTGTTTTTT.

The V gene is TRBV19, the J gene TRBJ2-5, with D possibly being TRBD1 (5 bases). V was cut by 3 bases and J by 4 bases, with 15 bases left in between. The germline V gene has CDR1 LNHDA and CDR2 SQIVND (reference sequence). This CDR3 comprises 15 residues. Here the CDR3 DNA reads TGTGCCAGTAGTATTAAGGGGATCCTCGGAGAGACCCAGTACTTC. Translation gives CASSIKGILGETQYF.

This clone was observed once. The rearrangement uses TRBV7-9 and TRBJ2-1; a possible D gene is TRBD2 (6 bases). V was clipped by 4 bases and J by 1 base, with 14 bases between them. The CDR3 spans 16 residues. Per germline, CDR1 SEHNR and CDR2 FQNEAQ (reference sequence). The CDR3 reads CASSSTTGESYNEQFF. The CDR3 nucleotides read TGTGCCAGCAGCTCCACAACGGGGGAATCCTACAATGAGCAGTTCTTC.

The gene calls are TRBV10-1 and TRBJ2-5; 11 nucleotides match TRBD1. CDR1 is WNHNN and CDR2 is SYGVQD in the germline V gene (reference sequence). With 3 bases clipped from V and 4 bases from J, the junction kept 4 bases outside the gene matches. The CDR3 is made up of 15 amino acids. In DNA form, the CDR3 reads TGCGCCAGCAGTGATGGACAGGGGGCACGAGAGACCCAGTACTTC. Protein: CASSDGQGARETQYF.

The chain has TRBV11-3 and TRBJ2-7; 12 bases are shared with TRBD2. The CDR3 consists of 16 residues. Germline V CDR1 and CDR2: SGHNT, YENEEA. V lost 1 base and J lost 4; bases outside the gene matches: 5. CDR3 sequence: CASSLVASGGAYEQYF. For the CDR3, the DNA is TGTGCCAGCAGCTTAGTTGCTAGCGGGGGGGCGTACGAGCAGTACTTC. Filled out from reference TRBV11-3 and TRBJ2-7, the complete variable domain reads EAGVVQSPRYKIIEKKQPVAFWCNPISGHNTLYWYLQNLGQGPELLIRYENEEAVDDSQLPKDRFSAERLKGVDSTLKIQPAELGDSAVYLCASSLVASGGAYEQYFGPGTRLTVT.

This chain joins TRBV27 and TRBJ1-6; 7 bases agree with TRBD1. CDR1 and CDR2 from the germline V gene are MNHEY and SMNVEV (reference sequence). With V trimmed by 1 base and J by 9 bases, 3 bases remained unmatched. The CDR3 runs to 14 residues. The CDR3 DNA is TGTGCCAGCAGTTTATACCCAGGGGGTTCACCCCTCCACTTT. Translating it yields CASSLYPGGSPLHF.

This sequence joins TRBV6-2 or TRBV6-3 and TRBJ2-1; TRBD2 matches 15 bases. The length of the CDR3 is 20 residues. Per the germline V gene, CDR1 is MNHEY and CDR2 is SVGEGT. J gave up 2 bases and V 0 bases, and 8 bases lay outside the gene matches. The CDR3 region is CASSYSKVWTSGGAYNEQFF. The CDR3 DNA is TGTGCCAGCAGTTACTCGAAAGTCTGGACTAGCGGGGGGGCCTACAATGAGCAGTTCTTC.

The rearrangement joins TRBV19 to TRBJ1-1, with 7 bases matching TRBD1. Trimming took 5 bases from V and 2 from J; bases not matched to a gene: 5. This CDR3 is built from 14 residues. Germline CDR1 is LNHDA and CDR2 is SQIVND (reference sequence). This chain's CDR3 is CASSSTGLNTEAFF. CDR3 bases: TGTGCCAGTAGTTCGACAGGGTTAAACACTGAAGCTTTCTTT. The whole variable domain, filled in from reference TRBV19 and TRBJ1-1, reads DGGITQSPKYLFRKEGQNVTLSCEQNLNHDAMYWYRQDPGQGLRLIYYSQIVNDFQKGDIAEGYSVSREKKESFPLTVTSAQKNPTAFYLCASSSTGLNTEAFFGQGTRLTVV.

This chain uses TRBV6-2 or TRBV6-3 with TRBJ2-1; 7 nucleotides line up with TRBD1. The CDR3 sequence is 15 residues long. V trimming: 2 bases; J trimming: 8 bases; junction bases outside the gene matches: 9. Germline lookup yields CDR1 MNHEY and CDR2 SVGEGT. The CDR3 bases are TGTGCCAGCAGTTACCGGGCGACAGGGCGGGATGAGCAGTTCTTC. This codes for CASSYRATGRDEQFF.

This clone was observed a single time. The V gene is TRBV6-5, the J gene TRBJ2-1; 8 bases agree with TRBD2. V dropped 2 bases and J dropped 7; count of bases not matched to a gene: 4. Germline V gene lookup returns CDR1 MNHEY and CDR2 SVGAGI. The length of the CDR3 is 14 residues. This chain's CDR3 is CASSYRGGRNEQFF. As DNA, the CDR3 is TGTGCCAGCAGTTACCGAGGCGGGAGGAATGAGCAGTTCTTC.

This chain connects TRBV19 to TRBJ1-5; tentative D call: TRBD1 (5 bases). The CDR3 loop spans 13 amino acids. Trimming cost V 10 bases and J 5 bases, with 15 bases left between them. Germline V gene data show CDR1 as LNHDA and CDR2 as SQIVND (reference sequence). The CDR3 here is CATRGSYYQPQHF. CDR3 nucleotide sequence: TGTGCCACCCGGGGGTCTTACTATCAGCCCCAGCATTTT. Drawing the rest from reference TRBV19 and TRBJ1-5, the complete variable domain is DGGITQSPKYLFRKEGQNVTLSCEQNLNHDAMYWYRQDPGQGLRLIYYSQIVNDFQKGDIAEGYSVSREKKESFPLTVTSAQKNPTAFYLCATRGSYYQPQHFGDGTRLSIL.

This chain joins TRBV9 and TRBJ2-1; no definite D call. Germline CDR1 and CDR2: SGDLS and YYNGEE. CDR3 length equals 12 residues. The ends were cut back, 3 bases at V and 5 bases at J, with 6 bases in the middle. In DNA, the CDR3 is TGTGCCAGCAGCGGAACTGACAATGAGCAGTTCTTC. Translated: CASSGTDNEQFF.

The chain combines TRBV4-2 with TRBJ2-7; the D gene is possibly TRBD1 (5 bases). Germline V gene lookup returns CDR1 LGHNA and CDR2 YNFKEQ. The CDR3 has 15 residues. V lost 5 bases to trimming and J lost 6 bases, with 20 bases between them. The chain's CDR3 is CASSRVAASQGEQYF. In DNA form, the CDR3 reads TGTGCCAGCAGCAGAGTGGCAGCCTCCCAGGGCGAGCAGTACTTC.

J is TRBJ2-1 and V is TRBV9; 9 positions agree with TRBD2. Losses at the gene ends were 4 bases for V and 9 bases for J; bases not matched to a gene: 26. The germline CDR1 and CDR2 sequences are SGDLS and YYNGEE. The length of the CDR3 is 20 residues. CDR3 nucleotide sequence: TGTGCCAGCAGCCCCGGATATCAAGGGACTAGCTTTATCAGCCGCGGTGAGCAGTTCTTC. Its protein is CASSPGYQGTSFISRGEQFF.